This TCR beta chain was found in a study of molecular identifiers for immune sequencing clone quantification. At the level of the study: Replicates partitioned RNA from approximately 20,000 or 98,000 naive CD8 cells into five parts, sequencing four. Study-level findings and limits: Clones with over 20 RNA copies captured over 99% of effector molecules but under 1% of naive ones. A shared barcode on identical TCR molecules could lead to underestimated sizes for highly expanded clones.

For bulk TCR libraries, previously described methods and listed TCR primers were used. MiXCR was run by TCRdb on the PCR reads, yielding one entry per CDR3 protein. The profile covers about 640,000 distinct CDR3 sequences, with 15% to 20% appearing a single time and roughly 0.9% taken by the ten largest. This clonotype was detected a few times. Its antigen is still unknown. The sequence came from a human donor in good health. Some libraries in this study had Jurkat cell RNA spiked in. Input material: naive CD8+ T cells from blood, with Jurkat cell RNA spiked in. Subset of the sample: FACS-sorted CD8+CD4-CCR7+CD45RA+ naive T cells.

CDR3: CASSLVGGDDGYTF. CDR3 nucleotides: TGTGCCAGCAGTTTGGTGGGCGGAGACGATGGCTACACCTTC. The chain is built from TRBV12-3 or TRBV12-4 and TRBJ1-2; D gene unclear. The CDR3 has 14 residues. The ends were cut back, 3 bases at V and 6 bases at J, with 14 bases in the middle.